This passage covers 9 T cell receptor beta chains from one sample sequenced in a study of T cell clonality in common variable immunodeficiency. Using immunoSEQ multiplex PCR, the repertoire was profiled, and TCRdb retains in-frame clones only, with some absent. This sample comprises approximately 75,000 clones, none seen once only. The sequenced sample was peripheral blood mononuclear cells. These receptors were collected from a person aged 18 to 75 in good health.

As to this clone: With the read ending 3 residues before the CDR3 end, the germline J gene is used to fill in that end. The gene calls are TRBV20-1 and TRBJ1-1, with D uncertain. This CDR3 contains 12 residues. Trimming took 4 bases from V and 1 from J, leaving 7 bases between them. Germline lookup yields CDR1 DFQATT and CDR2 SNEGSKA (reference sequence). The chain's CDR3 is CSAIPRNTEAFF. The sequenced part of the CDR3 DNA is TGCAGTGCTATCCCTCGGAACACTGAA.

There are many counts of this clone. From the germline J gene comes the end of the CDR3, since the read stops 3 residues before it. The genes are TRBV12-3 or TRBV12-4 and TRBJ2-7, with D hard to call. Trimming removed 2 bases from V and 4 bases from J, with 9 bases in between. The CDR3 consists of 13 residues. The CDR3 DNA, read in part, is TGTGCCAGCAGTTTAATCCGCGCGTACGAG. Encoded protein: CASSLIRAYE. The whole CDR3 sequence is CASSLIRAYEQYF.

This clone has a count of ten or more. The read ends 3 residues shy of where the CDR3 ends; the end is completed using the germline J gene. The chain employs TRBV30 and TRBJ1-5; 11 nucleotides match TRBD1. The CDR3 has 16 amino acids. V shed 2 bases, J shed 6 bases, and the junction held 9 bases outside the gene matches. Germline V gene sequence: CDR1 GTSNPN, CDR2 SVGIG (reference sequence). Incomplete CDR3 DNA: TGTGCCTGGAGTCCTCGGACAGGGGGCATAGTTCAGCCC. It codes for CAWSPRTGGIVQP. The entire CDR3 is CAWSPRTGGIVQPQHF.

This clone was seen ten or more times. The CDR3 is cut off 3 residues early in the read; its end comes from the germline J gene. The J gene is TRBJ1-2, the V gene TRBV2; D might be TRBD1 (6 bases). V shed 2 bases and J shed 2 bases, with 12 bases lying between them. The CDR3 totals 15 residues. Germline CDR1 SNHLY, CDR2 FYNNEI. CDR3 DNA, as far as it was read: TGTGCCAGCAGTGAATTGGCGGGGGGCAACTATGGC. Its protein product is CASSELAGGNYG. The entire CDR3 protein reads CASSELAGGNYGYTF.

This clone was counted many times. The read stops 3 residues short of the end of the CDR3; the missing end is completed from the germline J gene. The genes are TRBV20-1 and TRBJ2-1; TRBD2 matches 15 bases. CDR1 and CDR2 (germline): DFQATT, SNEGSKA (reference sequence). This CDR3 has 17 residues. With 6 bases clipped from V and 9 bases from J, the junction kept 15 bases outside the gene matches. The CDR3 here is CSASGTSGRSSVGEQFF. The sequenced CDR3 bases are TGCAGTGCCTCCGGGACTAGCGGGAGGTCTTCAGTGGGTGAG.

This clone was seen many times. Sequencing ends 3 residues short of the CDR3 end; the germline J gene provides the rest. The genes are TRBV5-6 and TRBJ1-5; possibly TRBD1 for D (6 bases). Between the trimmed V and J ends, which lost 4 bases and 3 bases, there was a span of 8 bases. Germline V lookup: CDR1 SGHDT, CDR2 YYEEEE. The CDR3 is made up of 13 amino acids. The DNA read from the CDR3 is TGTGCCAGCAGCCGGACAGTCAATCAGCCC. It encodes CASSRTVNQP. The CDR3 in its entirety is CASSRTVNQPQHF.

Ten or more counts support this clone. The read ends 3 residues before the CDR3 terminus; that terminus is restored from the germline J gene. The chain has TRBV7-2 and TRBJ1-1; D is ambiguous. CDR1 and CDR2 from the germline V gene are SGHTA and FQGNSA. V was pared by 5 bases and J by 5 bases, with 6 bases between. CDR3 size: 11 residues. The CDR3 DNA, read in part, is TGTGCCAGCAGCGCTCGGACTGAA. Translating it yields CASSARTE. The complete CDR3 protein is CASSARTEAFF.

This clone was observed a handful of times. The CDR3 end is not reached by the read, which stops 3 residues before it; the germline J gene fills it in. The V call is TRBV18, the J call TRBJ2-7; 13 bases are shared with TRBD2. Germline assignment: CDR1 KGHSH and CDR2 LQKENI. V lost 4 bases, J lost 5 bases, and 2 bases stayed unmatched. The CDR3 totals 14 residues. CDR3: CASSQGLAGDEQYF. CDR3 DNA (partial): TGTGCCAGCTCACAAGGACTAGCGGGAGACGAG. Filled out from reference TRBV18 and TRBJ2-7, the complete variable domain reads NAGVMQNPRHLVRRRGQEARLRCSPMKGHSHVYWYRQLPEEGLKFMVYLQKENIIDESGMPKERFSAEFPKEGPSILRIQQVVRGDSAAYFCASSQGLAGDEQYFGPGTRLTVT.

This clone was recorded many times. Read coverage stops 3 residues before the CDR3 terminus; the germline J gene supplies the remainder. The rearrangement links TRBV24-1 to TRBJ2-1, with D unresolved. The CDR3 consists of 13 residues. The germline V and J ends were trimmed by 3 bases and 9 bases, with 11 bases remaining between them. Germline V gene lookup returns CDR1 KGHDR and CDR2 SFDVKD. CDR3 sequence: CATSDNYPSEQFF. The sequenced CDR3 bases are TGTGCCACCAGTGATAACTACCCTTCTGAG.